This TCR beta chain emerged from a study of identifying expanded T cells in peripheral blood. J lost 4 bases, V lost 2 bases, and 7 bases had no gene match. Germline assignment: CDR1 SGHTA and CDR2 FQGNSA. CDR3 length: 16 amino acids. Using immunoSEQ multiplex PCR, the repertoire was profiled, and TCRdb retains in-frame clones only, with some absent. The sample has roughly 63,000 clones, around four fifths seen once. Details on this clone: Its antigen is as yet unknown.

General study results and limits: Clone count variance between roughly 2-week samples rose with total template count.

Healthy donors had no documented immune events, such as infections, while sampled. The genes are TRBV7-2 and TRBJ2-2, with 7 bases fitting TRBD2. Sequenced: blood. The clonotype was recovered from a person aged 18 to 69 in good health. CDR3 DNA: TGTGCCAGCAGCTTAATTCGTGGGAGGGCCACCGGGGAGCTGTTTTTT. Its protein product is CASSLIRGRATGELFF.